The count of the clone carrying this TCR beta chain is one. TCR beta CDR3 regions were amplified from RNA. A first-round RT-PCR of the TCR CDR3 used the HTBI primer set. TCRdb analysed the multiplex PCR reads with MiXCR anew, one entry per CDR3 protein. This table holds 650,000 to 850,000 distinct CDR3 sequences, 18% found once. These data are taken from a study of T cells in Graves' hyperthyroidism and ophthalmopathy. Germline trimming cut 1 base from V and 2 bases from J; bases unmatched to any gene: 6. The germline V gene encodes CDR1 ENHRY and CDR2 SYGVKD. The CDR3 runs to 16 residues. This clonotype originated in a woman aged 45-59 years with Graves' hyperthyroidism that later progressed to Graves' ophthalmopathy. Sample: blood. The chain carries TRBV10-3 and TRBJ2-3; 7 bases align to TRBD2. This CDR3 reads CAISEYEAGNTDTQYF. CDR3 bases: TGTGCCATCAGTGAGTACGAAGCGGGGAACACAGATACGCAGTATTTT.